This T cell receptor beta chain appears in the sequencing data of a study of T cell repertoires in cytomegalovirus infection. Study information: CMV epitopes in the study were HLA-C-restricted (recently identified) and HLA-B-restricted (well studied).

Each CDR3 protein gets one entry after TCRdb re-called the reads with MiXCR. Of about 890,000 distinct CDR3 sequences listed, approximately 31% are singletons. Study-wide findings and caveats: What dominated the ex vivo response were HLA-C-restricted CMV-specific TCR beta clonotypes.

This CDR3 contains 14 residues. Germline assignment: CDR1 WSHSY and CDR2 SAAADI. J was trimmed by 1 base and V by 6 bases; bases with no gene match: 3. Notes on this clonotype: What it recognizes is unknown.

The clonotype was recovered from a human donor in good health (CMV status not recorded). Some clones in this sample may be carry-over from other donors' samples. Sequenced material: cultured CD8+ T cells from PBMCs, taken from culture after CMV antigen stimulation. The rearrangement uses TRBV10-2 and TRBJ2-5; 9 nucleotides line up with TRBD1. CDR3 nucleotide sequence: TGCGCCAGCAGGGACAGGGGCCCCCAAGAGACCCAGTACTTC. Translated: CASRDRGPQETQYF.